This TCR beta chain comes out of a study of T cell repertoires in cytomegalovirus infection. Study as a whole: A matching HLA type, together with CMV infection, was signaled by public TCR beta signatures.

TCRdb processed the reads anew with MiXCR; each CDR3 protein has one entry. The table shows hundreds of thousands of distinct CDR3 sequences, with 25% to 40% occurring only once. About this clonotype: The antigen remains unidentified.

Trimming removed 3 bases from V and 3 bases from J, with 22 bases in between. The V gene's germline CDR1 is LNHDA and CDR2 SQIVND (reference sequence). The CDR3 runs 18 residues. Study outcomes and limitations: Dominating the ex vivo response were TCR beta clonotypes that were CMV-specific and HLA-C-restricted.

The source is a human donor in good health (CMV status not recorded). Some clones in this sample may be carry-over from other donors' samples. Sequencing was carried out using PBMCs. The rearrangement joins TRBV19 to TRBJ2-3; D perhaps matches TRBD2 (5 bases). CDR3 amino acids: CASSIQNPRGLTTDTQYF. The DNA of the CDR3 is TGTGCCAGTAGTATTCAGAACCCACGGGGATTGACAACAGATACGCAGTATTTT.